The present TCR beta chain was sequenced within a study of blood T cell repertoires in COVID-19. About the research overall: T cells, B-cell-depleted T cells, or PBMCs supplied cDNA or gDNA.

This table comes from immunoSEQ multiplex PCR, and its TCRdb copy is limited to in-frame clones, with some not included. The sample gives some 270,000 clones, roughly 88% of which show up once; 5.5% to 6% is in the top ten. Patients of the Seattle cohort, enrolled during active infection, were followed longitudinally. V was cut by 2 bases and J by 6 bases, with 14 bases left in between. The CDR3 has 15 residues. Germline CDR1 is SGHAT and CDR2 is FQNNGV. V and J are TRBV11-2 and TRBJ2-1; D unresolved. Sample: peripheral blood. This clonotype was obtained from a woman at least 80 years old with COVID-19, enrolled during active disease. CDR3 in amino acids: CASSLSIGDTNEQFF. CDR3 nucleotide sequence: TGTGCCAGCAGCTTAAGTATTGGAGATACCAATGAGCAGTTCTTC.